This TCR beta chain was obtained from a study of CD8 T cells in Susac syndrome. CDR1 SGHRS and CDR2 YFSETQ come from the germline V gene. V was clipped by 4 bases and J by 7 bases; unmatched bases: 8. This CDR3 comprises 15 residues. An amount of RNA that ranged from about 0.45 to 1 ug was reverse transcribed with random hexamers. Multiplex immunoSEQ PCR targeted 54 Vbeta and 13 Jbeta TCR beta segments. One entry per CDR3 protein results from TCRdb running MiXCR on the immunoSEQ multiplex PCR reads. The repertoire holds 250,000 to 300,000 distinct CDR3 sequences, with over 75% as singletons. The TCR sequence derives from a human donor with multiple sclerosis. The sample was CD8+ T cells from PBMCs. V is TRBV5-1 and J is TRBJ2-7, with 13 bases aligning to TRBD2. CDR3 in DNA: TGCGCCAGCAGCCCCGGGACTAGCGGGATTCTTGAGCAGTACTTC. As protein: CASSPGTSGILEQYF. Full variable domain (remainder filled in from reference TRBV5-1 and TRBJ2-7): KAGVTQTPRYLIKTRGQQVTLSCSPISGHRSVSWYQQTPGQGLQFLFEYFSETQRNKGNFPGRFSGRQFSNSRSEMNVSTLELGDSALYLCASSPGTSGILEQYFGPGTRLTVT.